This entry is about one T cell receptor (beta chain). Its antigen is not identified. Investigators spread the genomic DNA of each subset evenly over several immunoSEQ plates. Clones were read by immunoSEQ multiplex PCR, and TCRdb kept only the in-frame ones, dropping some. The sample yields approximately 940,000 clones, less than 85% seen once. The data belong to a study of shared clonotypes between healthy human individuals. Study findings and constraints: For naive CD4 cells, 4.5% to 6.5% of clonotypes were shared across a handful of donors. With few donors, the genetic and exposure-history diversity represented was limited. Sampling used blood alone; tissue repertoires probably differ.

The receptor was derived from a man aged 18 to 29 in good health. Specimen: memory CD4+ T cells sorted from blood. Noted subset: CD45RA-negative fraction.

The CDR3 reads CAISPGLAGDYEQYF. Here the CDR3 DNA reads TGTGCCATCAGCCCCGGACTAGCGGGGGATTACGAGCAGTACTTC. This chain links TRBV10-3 with TRBJ2-7; 13 nucleotides agree with TRBD2. Germline trimming cut 6 bases from V and 4 bases from J; bases unmatched to any gene: 6. CDR3 length: 15 residues. Germline V lookup: CDR1 ENHRY, CDR2 SYGVKD.